This T cell receptor beta chain originates from a study of cytomegalovirus exposure and HLA in healthy donors. A remark on this clone: Its target is unknown.

V lost 0 bases and J lost 3, with 9 bases in between. The CDR3 is made up of 14 amino acids. From germline, CDR1 is GTSNPN and CDR2 SVGIG (reference sequence). Study outcomes and limitations: Roughly even sequencing depth across donors was the assumption behind the presence/absence analyses.

Primers for the PCR totalled 60 Vbeta and 13 Jbeta. The repertoire was sequenced with immunoSEQ multiplex PCR; TCRdb's copy has only in-frame clones and lacks some. The data contain more than 110,000 clones, approximately 84% of them singletons. This clonotype was sampled from a man aged 25-45 years in good health and CMV-seropositive. V gene TRBV30 combines with J gene TRBJ2-1, with D perhaps TRBD2 (6 bases). The material sequenced was PBMCs. CDR3 DNA sequence: TGTGCCTGGAGTGTTACCGGGAGCTACAATGAGCAGTTCTTC. Its translation: CAWSVTGSYNEQFF.